The 17 T cell receptor beta chains listed next were all sequenced from one sample in a study of blood T cell repertoires in COVID-19. The data were produced by immunoSEQ multiplex PCR, yet TCRdb's version contains in-frame clones alone and is incomplete. Among 130,000 to 150,000 clones listed, approximately 92% were seen once. The specimen sequenced was peripheral blood. Receptors originate from a man aged 18 to 35 with COVID-19, enrolled during active disease.

The chain recombines TRBV15 with TRBJ1-5, with unresolved D. V lost 0 bases and J 7 bases, leaving 7 bases between the germline ends. Germline values: CDR1 LNHNV, CDR2 YYDKDF (reference sequence). This CDR3 has 13 residues. As DNA, the CDR3 is TGTGCCACCAGCAGAGATCTTGGCCAGCCCCAGCATTTT. Encoded protein: CATSRDLGQPQHF.

This chain links TRBV15 with TRBJ1-2, with unresolved D. Germline CDR1 reads LNHNV; CDR2 reads YYDKDF (reference sequence). This CDR3 region has 15 residues. Trimming cost V 3 bases and J 1 base, with 12 bases left between them. CDR3 nucleotides: TGTGCCACCAGCAGTCGGGATCCGAATAACTATGGCTACACCTTC. It specifies CATSSRDPNNYGYTF.

The CDR3 region has the DNA TGTGCCAGTAGTGTGACTAGCGCAGAGACCCAGTACTTC. Protein sequence: CASSVTSAETQYF. V usage is TRBV19 and J usage is TRBJ2-5; 8 nucleotides align to TRBD2. Trimming at V came to 5 bases and at J to 4 bases, leaving 3 bases not matched to a gene. The germline CDR1 and CDR2 sequences are LNHDA and SQIVND (reference sequence). CDR3 size: 13 residues. Looking up the rest from reference TRBV19 and TRBJ2-5 gives the full variable domain: DGGITQSPKYLFRKEGQNVTLSCEQNLNHDAMYWYRQDPGQGLRLIYYSQIVNDFQKGDIAEGYSVSREKKESFPLTVTSAQKNPTAFYLCASSVTSAETQYFGPGTRLLVL.

This clone was counted once. The genes are TRBV24-1 and TRBJ2-5, with D maybe TRBD1 (6 bases). CDR1 is KGHDR and CDR2 is SFDVKD in the germline V gene. This CDR3 comprises 14 residues. V was shortened by 3 bases and J by 4 bases, with 11 bases between the two germline ends. The CDR3 sequence: CATSDTGQLETQYF. The DNA for the CDR3 is TGTGCCACCAGTGATACGGGACAACTAGAGACCCAGTACTTC.

This chain joins TRBV6-5 and TRBJ1-6, with TRBD1 as a possible D gene (5 bases). Germline CDR1 reads MNHEY; CDR2 reads SVGAGI. The CDR3 runs 12 residues. V was trimmed by 2 bases and J by 14 bases, leaving 10 bases between them. CDR3 sequence: CASSYGRGTLHF. CDR3 sequence (DNA): TGTGCCAGCAGTTACGGTCGGGGGACCCTCCACTTT.

The chain uses TRBV7-9 and TRBJ2-7; 7 positions match TRBD2. V shed 0 bases, J shed 7 bases, and the junction held 6 bases outside the gene matches. CDR3 length: 14 amino acids. Germline loops: CDR1 SEHNR, CDR2 FQNEAQ (reference sequence). Here the CDR3 DNA reads TGTGCCAGCAGCTTAGCCGCGGGAGTTAGTGAGCAGTACTTC. Amino acid sequence: CASSLAAGVSEQYF.

V and J are TRBV5-4 and TRBJ1-1, with a weak D call TRBD1 (6 bases). The CDR3 is 14 residues long. CDR1 and CDR2 (germline): SGHNT, YYREEE (reference sequence). The V end lost 4 bases, the J end lost 1 base, and 11 bases lay between the germline ends. The CDR3 region is CASSRDIRNTEAFF. The CDR3 nucleotides read TGTGCCAGCAGCCGGGACATTAGGAACACTGAAGCTTTCTTT. Together with reference TRBV5-4 and TRBJ1-1, the CDR3 gives the full variable domain: ETGVTQSPTHLIKTRGQQVTLRCSSQSGHNTVSWYQQALGQGPQFIFQYYREEENGRGNFPPRFSGLQFPNYSSELNVNALELDDSALYLCASSRDIRNTEAFFGQGTRLTVV.

The V and J genes are TRBV9 and TRBJ2-2; TRBD1 agrees at 7 bases. CDR1 and CDR2 from the germline V gene are SGDLS and YYNGEE. The CDR3 has 16 amino acids. Trimming removed 4 bases from V and 4 bases from J; junction bases left unmatched: 10. This chain's CDR3 is CASSPRTGMGTGELFF. CDR3 nucleotides: TGTGCCAGCAGCCCCAGGACAGGCATGGGCACCGGGGAGCTGTTTTTT.

DNA for the CDR3: TGTGCCAGCAGCTTATCCGGTGCCCCGGAGACCCAGTACTTC. As protein: CASSLSGAPETQYF. The V and J genes are TRBV5-6 and TRBJ2-5, with unresolved D. Germline CDR1 reads SGHDT; CDR2 reads YYEEEE. The V end lost 2 bases, the J end lost 5 bases, and 13 bases lay between the germline ends. CDR3 length: 14 amino acids. Variable domain in full (rest from reference TRBV5-6 and TRBJ2-5): DAGVTQSPTHLIKTRGQQVTLRCSPKSGHDTVSWYQQALGQGPQFIFQYYEEEERQRGNFPDRFSGHQFPNYSSELNVNALLLGDSALYLCASSLSGAPETQYFGPGTRLLVL.

The V and J genes are TRBV14 and TRBJ1-2, with D tentatively TRBD1 (5 bases). This CDR3 is 16 amino acids long. CDR1 and CDR2 from the germline V gene are SGHDN and FVKESK. The V gene lost 0 bases and the J gene lost 4 bases, with 15 bases spanning the gap. The CDR3 loop is CASSQEAGGGTYGYTF. Written as DNA, the CDR3 is TGTGCCAGCAGCCAAGAGGCCGGGGGGGGAACCTATGGCTACACCTTC.

This clone was counted a single time. The V call is TRBV7-9, the J call TRBJ2-1, with a possible D match to TRBD1 (5 bases). V was trimmed by 5 bases and J by 3 bases, leaving 14 bases between them. Looked up from germline, CDR1 is SEHNR and CDR2 is FQNEAQ (reference sequence). This CDR3 is 15 amino acids long. The CDR3 here is CASSPGRGIYNEQFF. CDR3 bases: TGTGCCAGCAGCCCCGGAAGGGGTATCTACAATGAGCAGTTCTTC.

Regarding this clone: The junction departs from germline at one end; a sequencing error may be responsible. The chain uses TRBV29-1 and TRBJ2-1; D is ambiguous. This CDR3 has 13 amino acids. Germline CDR1 is SQVTM and CDR2 is ANQGSEA. CDR3 bases: TGCAGCGTTGATAATGGCTCCTACAATGAGCGGTTCTTC. This codes for CSVDNGSYNERFF.

The chain uses TRBV19 and TRBJ2-7, with 9 positions matching TRBD2. CDR1 and CDR2 (germline): LNHDA, SQIVND (reference sequence). The V segment lost 5 bases and the J segment 0 bases; nucleotides outside the gene matches: 8. This CDR3 has 16 residues. The CDR3 bases are TGTGCCAGTAGTGGAGGACTAGCGCGGAGCTCCTACGAGCAGTACTTC. Protein sequence: CASSGGLARSSYEQYF.

The V gene is TRBV28, the J gene TRBJ1-5; 9 bases agree with TRBD1. The CDR3 has 17 residues. Per germline, CDR1 MDHEN and CDR2 SYDVKM. Trimming took 4 bases from V and 4 from J; bases not matched to a gene: 11. The CDR3 DNA reads as TGTGCCAGCAGTTCGGGACAGGGAAAGGTTCGAAATCAGCCCCAGCATTTT. Protein product: CASSSGQGKVRNQPQHF. The variable domain in full, completed from reference TRBV28 and TRBJ1-5, reads DVKVTQSSRYLVKRTGEKVFLECVQDMDHENMFWYRQDPGLGLRLIYFSYDVKMKEKGDIPEGYSVSREKKERFSLILESASTNQTSMYLCASSSGQGKVRNQPQHFGDGTRLSIL.

CDR3 sequence: CAWSIGQYNQPQHF. For the CDR3, the DNA is TGTGCCTGGAGCATTGGACAGTACAATCAGCCCCAGCATTTT. The rearrangement joins TRBV30 to TRBJ1-5; possible D gene TRBD1, 6 bases. V lost 3 bases and J 3 bases, leaving 12 bases between the germline ends. In germline, CDR1 is GTSNPN, CDR2 SVGIG (reference sequence). CDR3 length equals 14 residues.

This clone was recorded once. The chain couples TRBV6-5 to TRBJ2-7; 8 bases agree with TRBD1. Per the germline V gene, CDR1 is MNHEY and CDR2 is SVGAGI. The V segment lost 6 bases and the J segment 0 bases; nucleotides outside the gene matches: 7. This CDR3 has 15 residues. CDR3 amino acids: CASRDRAGASYEQYF. In DNA form, the CDR3 reads TGTGCCAGCAGGGACAGGGCAGGGGCCTCCTACGAGCAGTACTTC.

The chain uses TRBV29-1 and TRBJ2-1; D is perhaps TRBD2 (6 bases). This CDR3 is 12 amino acids long. The germline V and J ends were trimmed by 7 bases and 6 bases, with 13 bases remaining between them. The germline V gene has CDR1 SQVTM and CDR2 ANQGSEA. The CDR3 bases are TGCAGCGCCAGAACGGGGGTCAATGAGCAGTTCTTC. Its translation: CSARTGVNEQFF.